This T cell receptor (beta chain) was documented in a study of CD4 T cell repertoires in COVID-19. These memory T cells were uncultured and sequenced directly after ex vivo isolation. Sequenced by immunoSEQ multiplex PCR; TCRdb stores in-frame clones only, minus some. This table has approximately 24,000 clones, roughly 93% appearing once. This receptor was obtained from a human donor who had COVID-19. The sequencing here drew on circulating follicular helper CD4+ T cells (cTfh) from blood, taken before the COVID-19 pandemic.

The CDR3 is CATSRDRTGASYEQYF. CDR3 DNA: TGTGCCACCAGCAGAGATAGGACGGGAGCTTCCTACGAGCAGTACTTC. The chain employs TRBV15 and TRBJ2-7; a possible D gene is TRBD2 (6 bases). From germline, CDR1 is LNHNV and CDR2 YYDKDF (reference sequence). This CDR3 region has 16 residues. V dropped 0 bases and J dropped 1 base, with 13 bases sitting between them.